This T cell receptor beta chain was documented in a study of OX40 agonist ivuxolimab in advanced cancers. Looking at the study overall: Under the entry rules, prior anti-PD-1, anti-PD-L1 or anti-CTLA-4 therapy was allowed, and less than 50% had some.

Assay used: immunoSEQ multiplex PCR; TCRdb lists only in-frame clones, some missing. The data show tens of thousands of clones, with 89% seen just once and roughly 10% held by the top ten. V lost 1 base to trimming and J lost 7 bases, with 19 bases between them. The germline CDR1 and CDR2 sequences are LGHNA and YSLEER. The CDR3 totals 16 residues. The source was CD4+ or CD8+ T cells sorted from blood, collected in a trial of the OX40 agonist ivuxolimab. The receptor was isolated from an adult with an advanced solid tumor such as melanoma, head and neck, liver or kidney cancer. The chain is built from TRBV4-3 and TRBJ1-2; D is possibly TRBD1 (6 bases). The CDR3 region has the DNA TGCGCCAGCAGCCAAGCCCTAAGTGGGGGGGGCGGTGGCTACACCTTC. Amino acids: CASSQALSGGGGGYTF.